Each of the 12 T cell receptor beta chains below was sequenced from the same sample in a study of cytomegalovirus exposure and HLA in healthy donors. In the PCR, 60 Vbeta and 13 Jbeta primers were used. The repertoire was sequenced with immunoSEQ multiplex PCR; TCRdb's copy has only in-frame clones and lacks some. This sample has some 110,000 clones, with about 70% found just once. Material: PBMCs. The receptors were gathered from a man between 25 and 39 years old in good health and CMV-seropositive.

The DNA of the CDR3 is TGTGCCAGCAGCAAGGGACTAGCGGGGAAAGAGACCCAGTACTTC. Protein: CASSKGLAGKETQYF. The chain is built from TRBV5-5 and TRBJ2-5; 13 nucleotides align to TRBD2. CDR1 SGHKS and CDR2 YYEKEE come from the germline V gene (reference sequence). V shed 4 bases, J shed 3 bases, and the junction held 3 bases outside the gene matches. This CDR3 contains 15 residues.

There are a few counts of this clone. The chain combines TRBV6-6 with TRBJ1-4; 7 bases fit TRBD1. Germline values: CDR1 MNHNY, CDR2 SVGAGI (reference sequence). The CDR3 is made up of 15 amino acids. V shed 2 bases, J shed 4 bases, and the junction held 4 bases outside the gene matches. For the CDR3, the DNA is TGTGCCAGCAGTTACACACAGGGGAGTAATGAAAAACTGTTTTTT. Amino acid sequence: CASSYTQGSNEKLFF.

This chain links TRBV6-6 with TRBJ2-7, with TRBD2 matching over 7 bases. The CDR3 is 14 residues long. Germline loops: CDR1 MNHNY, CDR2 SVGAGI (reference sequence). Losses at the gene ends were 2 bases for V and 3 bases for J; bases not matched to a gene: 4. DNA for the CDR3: TGTGCCAGCAGTTACACGGGACTAAACTACGAGCAGTACTTC. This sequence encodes CASSYTGLNYEQYF.

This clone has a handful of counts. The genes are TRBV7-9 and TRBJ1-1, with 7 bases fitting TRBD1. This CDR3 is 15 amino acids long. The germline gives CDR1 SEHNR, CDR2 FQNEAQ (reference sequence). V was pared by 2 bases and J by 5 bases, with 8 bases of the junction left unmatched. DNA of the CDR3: TGTGCCAGCAGCTTAACAGGGGATTTTCAGACTGAAGCTTTCTTT. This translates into CASSLTGDFQTEAFF.

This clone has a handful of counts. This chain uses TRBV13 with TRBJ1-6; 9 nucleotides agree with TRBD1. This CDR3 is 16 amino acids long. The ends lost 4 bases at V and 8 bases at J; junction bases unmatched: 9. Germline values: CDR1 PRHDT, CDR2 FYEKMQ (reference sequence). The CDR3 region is CASSYPGQGGDSPLHF. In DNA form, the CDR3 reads TGTGCCAGCAGCTATCCGGGACAGGGTGGCGATTCACCCCTCCACTTT. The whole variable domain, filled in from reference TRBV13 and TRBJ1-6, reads AAGVIQSPRHLIKEKRETATLKCYPIPRHDTVYWYQQGPGQDPQFLISFYEKMQSDKGSIPDRFSAQQFSDYHSELNMSSLELGDSALYFCASSYPGQGGDSPLHFGNGTRLTVT.

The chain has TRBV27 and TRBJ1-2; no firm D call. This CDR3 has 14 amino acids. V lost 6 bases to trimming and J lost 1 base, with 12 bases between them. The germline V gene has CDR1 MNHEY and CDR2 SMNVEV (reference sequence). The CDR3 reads CASSRGLGNYGYTF. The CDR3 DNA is TGTGCCAGCAGCCGAGGCCTGGGTAACTATGGCTACACCTTC.

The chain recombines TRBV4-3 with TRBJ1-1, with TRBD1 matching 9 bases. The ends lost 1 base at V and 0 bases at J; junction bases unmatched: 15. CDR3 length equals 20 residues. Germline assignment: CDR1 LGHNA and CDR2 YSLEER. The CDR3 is CASSQVGGTGGELMNTEAFF. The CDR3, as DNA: TGCGCCAGCAGCCAAGTTGGGGGAACAGGGGGCGAGTTGATGAACACTGAAGCTTTCTTT.

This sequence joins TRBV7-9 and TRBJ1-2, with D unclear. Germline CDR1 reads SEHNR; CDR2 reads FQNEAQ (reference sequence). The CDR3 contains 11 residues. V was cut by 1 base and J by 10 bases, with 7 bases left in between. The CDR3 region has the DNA TGTGCCAGCAGCTTAGTCCCCTACTACACCTTC. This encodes CASSLVPYYTF.

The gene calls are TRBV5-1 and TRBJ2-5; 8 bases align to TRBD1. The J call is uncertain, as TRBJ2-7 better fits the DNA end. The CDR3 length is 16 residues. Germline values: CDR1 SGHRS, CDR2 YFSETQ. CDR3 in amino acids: CASSLIPGQVTYEQYF. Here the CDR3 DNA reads TGCGCCAGCAGCCTTATCCCGGGACAGGTAACCTACGAGCAGTACTTC.

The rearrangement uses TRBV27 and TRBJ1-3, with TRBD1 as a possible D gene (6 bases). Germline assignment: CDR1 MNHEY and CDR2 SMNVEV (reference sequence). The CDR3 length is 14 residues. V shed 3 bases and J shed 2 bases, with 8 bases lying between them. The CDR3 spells CASSLKGAGNTIYF. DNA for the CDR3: TGTGCCAGCAGTTTGAAGGGGGCTGGAAACACCATATATTTT.

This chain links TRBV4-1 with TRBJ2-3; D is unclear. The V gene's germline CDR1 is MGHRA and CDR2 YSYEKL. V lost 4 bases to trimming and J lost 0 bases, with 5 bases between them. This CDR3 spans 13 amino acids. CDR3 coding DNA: TGCGCCAGCAGCCCCATTAGCACAGATACGCAGTATTTT. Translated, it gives CASSPISTDTQYF.

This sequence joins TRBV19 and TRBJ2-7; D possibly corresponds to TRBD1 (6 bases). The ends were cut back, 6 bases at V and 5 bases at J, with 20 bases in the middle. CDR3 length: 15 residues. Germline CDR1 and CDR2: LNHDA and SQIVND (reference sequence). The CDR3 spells CASRRNDQGFDEQYF. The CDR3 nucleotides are TGTGCCAGTAGACGAAACGACCAGGGGTTCGACGAGCAGTACTTC.